Sequencing of this T cell receptor beta chain was carried out in a study of response to subunit inactivated influenza vaccine. Study outcomes and limitations: After each seasonal influenza vaccination, few new T cells are recruited, the authors suggested.

Using its own MiXCR run on the RT-PCR reads, TCRdb lists one record per CDR3 protein. In the table there are roughly 500,000 distinct CDR3 sequences, approximately 15% of which are singletons. This clonotype turned up a few times. Antigen: not known. This TCR came from a man between 50 and 75 years old who received an inactivated influenza vaccine. The sequencing used CD4+ T cells sorted from PBMCs, collected about 24 months after vaccination.

CDR3 in DNA: TGTGCCAGCAGCACGCACCAGGGCCTGAACACTGAAGCTTTCTTT. This encodes CASSTHQGLNTEAFF. The chain is built from TRBV7-2 and TRBJ1-1; TRBD1 might be the D (5 bases). Germline V gene sequence: CDR1 SGHTA, CDR2 FQGNSA. CDR3 length equals 15 residues. The ends were cut back, 5 bases at V and 0 bases at J, with 13 bases in the middle.